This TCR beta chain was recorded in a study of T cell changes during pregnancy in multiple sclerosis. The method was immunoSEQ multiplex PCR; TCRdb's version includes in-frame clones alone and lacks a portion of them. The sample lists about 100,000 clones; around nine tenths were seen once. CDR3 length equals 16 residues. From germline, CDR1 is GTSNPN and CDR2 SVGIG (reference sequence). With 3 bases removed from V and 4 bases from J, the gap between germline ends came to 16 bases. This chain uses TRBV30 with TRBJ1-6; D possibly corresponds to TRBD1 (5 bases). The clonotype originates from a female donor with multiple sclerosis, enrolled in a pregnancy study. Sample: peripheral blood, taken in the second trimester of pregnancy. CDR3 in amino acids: CAWRAPTDIYNSPLHF. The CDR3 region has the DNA TGTGCCTGGAGAGCCCCCACGGACATTTATAATTCACCCCTCCACTTT.